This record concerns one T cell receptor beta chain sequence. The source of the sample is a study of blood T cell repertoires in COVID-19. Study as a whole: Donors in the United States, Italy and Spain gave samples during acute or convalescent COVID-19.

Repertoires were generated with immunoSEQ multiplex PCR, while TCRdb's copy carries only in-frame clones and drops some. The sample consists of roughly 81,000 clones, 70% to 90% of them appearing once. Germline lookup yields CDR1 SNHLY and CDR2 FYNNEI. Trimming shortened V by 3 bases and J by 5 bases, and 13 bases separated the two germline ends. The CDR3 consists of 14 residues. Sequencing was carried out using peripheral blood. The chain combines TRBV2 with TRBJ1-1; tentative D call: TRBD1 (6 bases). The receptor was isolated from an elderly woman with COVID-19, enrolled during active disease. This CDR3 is CASSEGRGWTEAFF. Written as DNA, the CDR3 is TGTGCCAGCAGTGAGGGCAGGGGATGGACTGAAGCTTTCTTT. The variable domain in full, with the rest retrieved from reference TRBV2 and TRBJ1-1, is EPEVTQTPSHQVTQMGQEVILRCVPISNHLYFYWYRQILGQKVEFLVSFYNNEISEKSEIFDDQFSVERPDGSNFTLKIRSTKLEDSAMYFCASSEGRGWTEAFFGQGTRLTVV.